The TCR beta chain described here comes from a study of T cells in Graves' hyperthyroidism and ophthalmopathy. TCR beta CDR3 sequences were amplified from RNA transcripts. A set of HTBI primers served as the primers for a first-round RT-PCR of the TCR CDR3. TCRdb ran MiXCR on the multiplex PCR reads and lists one entry per CDR3 protein. This sample has about 360,000 distinct CDR3 sequences, with roughly an eighth found just once. Whole-study findings and limits: Among clonotypes expanded in thyroid above 0.001, most were also found in blood.

This clonotype was counted ten times or more. The antigen is unknown. Each patient was aged 18 to 65 and had newly diagnosed hyperthyroidism of under 2 months' duration. Patients having uncontrolled infection, another autoimmune disease, pregnancy or lactation were not included. Using 9.5 to 10 ml of fresh peripheral blood, PBMCs were prepared. The germline V gene has CDR1 SNHLY and CDR2 FYNNEI. V lost 7 bases and J 0 bases, leaving 18 bases between the germline ends. This CDR3 comprises 16 residues. The source material was blood. The clonotype was recovered from a woman younger than 35 with Graves' hyperthyroidism. The chain links TRBV2 to TRBJ1-1; D gene unclear. CDR3 sequence: CASNLGAGQMNTEAFF. For the CDR3, the DNA is TGTGCCAGCAACCTAGGTGCGGGTCAGATGAACACTGAAGCTTTCTTT.